This T cell receptor (beta chain) was recorded in a study of tumor-infiltrating lymphocytes in primary liver carcinoma (dated by TCRdb to about 2017). For the wider study: The five patients, three men and two women aged 30 to 69 years, had hepatocellular carcinoma (four) or combined HCC and intrahepatic cholangiocarcinoma (one). The tumors of the five patients were staged as T1-T3 N0M0, with maximum diameters ranging from roughly 4 to 10 cm. Each sample produced about 3.65 to 7.13 million productive TCRbeta reads, and read depth showed no significant difference between tissue types. The study combined TCRbeta repertoire sequencing, expression microarrays and whole-exome sequencing across five regions of each liver tumor, with adjacent normal tissue and blood. Repertoires from technical replicates were highly reproducible, with mean shared-clone rates roughly 0.89 and correlation coefficients above 0.98. A total of 35 specimens from 5 patients, comprising approximately 25 tumor regions, 5 adjacent noncancerous liver tissues and 5 peripheral blood samples, were covered by TCRbeta repertoire sequencing. Agilent mRNA microarray profiling was performed on the 20 to 25 tumor region samples to relate TCRbeta repertoire diversity to the local molecular phenotype. Study-level results and caveats: Comparison of CD4+ and CD8+ T cell repertoires was precluded by the use of bulk unsorted samples. The study included only 4 to 6 patients, and the authors note findings should be validated in a larger study. Repertoire overlap was found to be higher between tumor regions (mean roughly 36%) than between tumor-adjacent (17%) or tumor-blood (around 15%) pairs, consistent with antigen-driven expansion. A significantly larger repertoire fraction was made up by the top 250 clones in tumors than in blood (p = 0.039). Only about 8-25% of top clones were present in all five regions of a tumor, suggesting spatial heterogeneity of tumor-infiltrating T cells. Because only the TCR beta chain was sequenced and unpaired alpha chains were not captured, true repertoire diversity is likely underestimated.

TCRbeta-specific cDNA was reverse-transcribed from roughly 500 ng total RNA using a constant-region primer and ProtoScript II reverse transcriptase. TCRbeta libraries were built with three nested multiplex PCR rounds, a slightly modified ARM-PCR procedure. Each of the first two PCR rounds ran for about 10 cycles and used multiplex TRBV1-TRBV30 forward primers together with a Cbeta reverse primer. Sample barcodes and Illumina adapters were added in a final 25-cycle PCR with Deep VentR polymerase. Before sequencing, amplicons between 200 and 500 bp were purified from gel using a QIAquick gel extraction kit. An Illumina HiSeq 2500 was used to sequence the TCRbeta amplicons with 250-bp paired-end reads. On the study's bioinformatics: Trimmomatic v0.33 was used to quality-trim the reads, and FLASH v1.2.11 was used to merge paired reads so that full CDR3 sequences could be recovered. V, D and J germline segments were assigned to the rearranged TCRbeta sequences by MiGEC v1.2.1b. Clonotype statistics, along with Shannon-Wiener diversity indices, were calculated using VDJtools v1.0.0. To cut down on sampling bias, every analysis after diversity analysis relied on just the 250 most abundant clonotypes from each sample. The public reads were run again by TCRdb, first through fastp at Q25 and then through MiXCR, and only productive beta chains were kept. Each CDR3 protein appears once, grouped with its most common genes and DNA. The V and J calls, along with clone size, are taken from TCRdb and not from the paper's own processing. In all, the sample holds tens of thousands of distinct CDR3 sequences, and roughly 79% of those were seen once. In total, the top ten clones hold about two fifths of the sample.

Total RNA and DNA were co-extracted without cell sorting from about 19-30 mg of bulk tissue using the AllPrep DNA/RNA mini kit. Between late 2015 and early 2016, five patients in China with histopathologically diagnosed primary liver carcinoma had surgical resection. At the time of sampling, the patients had chronic HBV infection and had not received any treatment. Each tumor was sampled at five spatially separated regions: the superior, inferior, left-lateral and right-lateral poles and the tumor centre. According to histology, viable tumor cells made up more than 80% of every tumor sample. Fresh tumor and adjacent tissue pieces were bisected; one half was stored in RNAlater at -80°C, the other sent for histology. Relative to germline, V is missing 5 bases and J is missing 6 bases, with 10 bases of the junction outside any gene match. CDR1 MNHEY and CDR2 SVGAGI were looked up in the germline V gene. The CDR3 runs 14 residues from the cysteine to the phenylalanine. The DNA shown is the 42-base CDR3, in frame from base 1.

At least ten counts were recorded for this clonotype. What antigen it recognizes has not been identified. No base quality information exists; no much larger clone differs at one position. The origin of this receptor is a woman aged 25 to 39 with primary liver carcinoma and hepatitis B virus infection. Sequenced material: liver tumor tissue from sampling region 4. The cell subset or site label of this sample denotes: tumor region T4, right-lateral pole. The rearrangement joined TRBV6-5 to TRBJ2-7, with 7 junctional bases fitting TRBD2. The sequenced DNA: TGTGCCAGCAGTGAAGCGCGGGAGACTTCCGAGCAGTACTTC. Protein translation: CASSEARETSEQYF.